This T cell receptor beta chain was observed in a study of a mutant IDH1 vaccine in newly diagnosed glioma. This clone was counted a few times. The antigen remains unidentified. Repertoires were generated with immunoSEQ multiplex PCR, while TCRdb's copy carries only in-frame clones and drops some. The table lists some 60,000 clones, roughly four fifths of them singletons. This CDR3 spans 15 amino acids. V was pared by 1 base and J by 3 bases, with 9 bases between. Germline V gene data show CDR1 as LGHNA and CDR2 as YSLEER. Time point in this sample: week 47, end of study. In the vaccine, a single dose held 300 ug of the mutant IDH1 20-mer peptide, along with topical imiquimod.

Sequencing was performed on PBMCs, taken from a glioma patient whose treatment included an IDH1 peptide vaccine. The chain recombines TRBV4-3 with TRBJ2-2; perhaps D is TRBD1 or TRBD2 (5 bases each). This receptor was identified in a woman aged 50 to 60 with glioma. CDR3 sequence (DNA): TGCGCCAGCAGCCAAGCTGGGGGACACACCGGGGAGCTGTTTTTT. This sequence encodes CASSQAGGHTGELFF.